This T cell receptor (beta chain) was obtained from a study of T cell responses to AZD1222 COVID-19 vaccine. General study findings and limits: Unmutated regions of variants are reportedly targeted by nearly half of spike-specific TCRs. In all cases, repertoires were sampled only after the peak T cell response. Seropositive status at baseline applied to only six AZD1222 recipients.

Second doses were pooled across both intervals (about 4 or about 12 weeks). This clone was seen more than once but under ten times. Antigen unknown. Germline V gene data show CDR1 as SGHRS and CDR2 as YFSETQ. CDR3 length: 13 amino acids. V lost 0 bases and J lost 6; bases outside the gene matches: 2. The method was immunoSEQ multiplex PCR; TCRdb's version includes in-frame clones alone and lacks a portion of them. The sample lists around 80,000 clones, 83% seen once, with 1.3% in the top ten. The source is an adult who received the AZD1222 COVID-19 vaccine. The gene calls are TRBV5-1 and TRBJ1-2, with 7 bases identical to TRBD1. This sample comprised peripheral blood, obtained 28 days after the second AZD1222 dose. CDR3 amino acids: CASSLGQGHGYTF. The CDR3 region has the DNA TGCGCCAGCAGCTTGGGACAGGGTCATGGCTACACCTTC. The full variable domain, in which reference TRBV5-1 and TRBJ1-2 provide the parts outside the CDR3, is KAGVTQTPRYLIKTRGQQVTLSCSPISGHRSVSWYQQTPGQGLQFLFEYFSETQRNKGNFPGRFSGRQFSNSRSEMNVSTLELGDSALYLCASSLGQGHGYTFGSGTRLTVV.